Shown below are 8 T cell receptor beta chains from a single sample sequenced in a study of blood T cell repertoires in COVID-19. Assay used: immunoSEQ multiplex PCR; TCRdb lists only in-frame clones, some missing. This table has under 170,000 clones, around 90% appearing once. Sequencing was carried out using peripheral blood. All receptors derive from a woman in her fifties or sixties with active or convalescent COVID-19.

In this sample, this clone turned up a few times. The chain carries TRBV7-2 and TRBJ1-1; 7 positions match TRBD1. Germline V lookup: CDR1 SGHTA, CDR2 FQGNSA. Trimming removed 3 bases from V and 0 bases from J; junction bases left unmatched: 7. CDR3 length: 16 amino acids. CDR3 sequence: CASSLNRGSMNTEAFF. CDR3 sequence (DNA): TGTGCCAGCAGCTTGAACAGGGGATCGATGAACACTGAAGCTTTCTTT. Using reference TRBV7-2 and TRBJ1-1 for the parts outside the CDR3, the full variable domain is GAGVSQSPSNKVTEKGKDVELRCDPISGHTALYWYRQSLGQGLEFLIYFQGNSAPDKSGLPSDRFSAERTGGSVSTLTIQRTQQEDSAVYLCASSLNRGSMNTEAFFGQGTRLTVV.

The rearrangement uses TRBV7-9 and TRBJ2-5; 7 bases are a match to TRBD1. The CDR3 contains 18 residues. Germline V gives CDR1 SEHNR, CDR2 FQNEAQ (reference sequence). V lost 4 bases, J lost 4 bases, and 18 bases stayed unmatched. CDR3 sequence (DNA): TGTGCCAGCAGCTCGCTATCCGGGGACAGTCGCACAAGAGAGACCCAGTACTTC. Translated: CASSSLSGDSRTRETQYF.

The chain recombines TRBV5-4 with TRBJ2-2, with a weak D call TRBD1 (6 bases). From germline, CDR1 is SGHNT and CDR2 YYREEE (reference sequence). V gave up 4 bases and J gave up 1 base, with 11 bases separating them. The length of the CDR3 is 15 residues. CDR3 loop: CASSPDRLNTGELFF. CDR3 in DNA: TGTGCCAGCAGCCCCGACAGGTTGAACACCGGGGAGCTGTTTTTT.

This clone appeared once. The rearrangement joins TRBV7-3 to TRBJ2-5, with 7 bases identical to TRBD1. This CDR3 contains 14 residues. CDR1 SGHTA and CDR2 FQGTGA come from the germline V gene. V shed 5 bases, J shed 1 base, and the junction held 4 bases outside the gene matches. The CDR3, as DNA: TGTGCCAGCAGCGCACGACAGGGCCAAGAGACCCAGTACTTC. This sequence encodes CASSARQGQETQYF.

This clone was seen a few times. The rearrangement uses TRBV2 and TRBJ2-3, with 9 bases matching TRBD2. The germline gives CDR1 SNHLY, CDR2 FYNNEI. There are 16 residues in the CDR3. The V segment lost 5 bases and the J segment 2 bases; nucleotides outside the gene matches: 8. DNA of the CDR3: TGTGCCAGCAGTTTTTTTAGCGGGGGCAACACAGATACGCAGTATTTT. It encodes CASSFFSGGNTDTQYF.

This clone was seen a handful of times. This chain connects TRBV11-2 to TRBJ2-7; D is uncertain. The length of the CDR3 is 11 residues. Germline CDR1 and CDR2: SGHAT and FQNNGV. V was trimmed by 2 bases and J by 6 bases, leaving 5 bases between them. CDR3 sequence reads: CASSLNGEQYF. In DNA form, the CDR3 reads TGTGCCAGCAGCTTAAACGGCGAGCAGTACTTC.

The chain recombines TRBV21-1 with TRBJ2-5; the D segment call TRBD1 is taken from the table without a DNA check. TRBV21-1 is a pseudogene segment. This CDR3 contains 16 residues. CDR3 DNA sequence: TGTGCCAGCAGCAAAGCCACAGTGACCCCCAAGAGGACCCAGTACTTC. Translating it yields CASSKATVTPKRTQYF.

The rearrangement joins TRBV12-3 or TRBV12-4 to TRBJ1-4; 7 nucleotides align to TRBD1. Unmatched junction bases numbered 5, after V lost 6 bases and J lost 7 bases. The CDR3 extends over 13 amino acids. The CDR3 loop reads CASRSTGSEKLFF. The DNA of the CDR3 is TGTGCCAGCAGGTCGACAGGGAGTGAAAAACTGTTTTTT.